The 32 T cell receptor beta chains below come from one sample, sequenced in a study of blood T cells in healthy people across ages. The use of a sample-barcoded 5' primer and a J-beta primer mix characterized a second PCR of roughly 7 to 11 cycles. Each CDR3 protein gets one entry after TCRdb re-called the 5' RACE reads with MiXCR. The repertoire consists of about 810,000 distinct CDR3 sequences, with around 34% occurring once and the leading ten covering 13%. Sequencing was performed on blood. These receptors were obtained from a man younger than 35 in good health.

The chain links TRBV28 to TRBJ1-5; weak D call: TRBD1 (6 bases). Deletions cut 5 bases from V and 4 bases from J, with 18 bases between. CDR1 MDHEN and CDR2 SYDVKM come from the germline V gene. The CDR3 has 16 residues. CDR3 DNA: TGTGCCAGCAGTCGTATGACAGGCTTCGGGAATCAGCCCCAGCATTTT. It codes for CASSRMTGFGNQPQHF.

This clonotype was observed a few times. The chain carries TRBV4-1 and TRBJ1-1; D unclear. The CDR3 spans 13 residues. Trimming left V 2 bases short and J 0 bases short, with 4 bases between. The germline V gene encodes CDR1 MGHRA and CDR2 YSYEKL. The CDR3: CASSQQVNTEAFF. CDR3 DNA: TGCGCCAGCAGCCAACAGGTGAACACTGAAGCTTTCTTT.

On this clonotype itself: With a much larger clone just one base away, this may be a read error. The chain couples TRBV7-2 to TRBJ2-1; 12 nucleotides agree with TRBD2. The CDR3 is 16 residues long. Germline V CDR1 and CDR2: SGHTA, FQGNSA. The DNA of the CDR3 is TGTGCCAGCAGTCTAGCGGGGGGGGACTCCTACAATGAGCAGATCTTC. This translates into CASSLAGGDSYNEQIF.

This clonotype turned up a few times. The chain couples TRBV4-3 to TRBJ2-3, with 15 bases fitting TRBD2. Trimming removed 1 base from V and 8 bases from J; junction bases left unmatched: 4. The CDR3 is 16 amino acids. CDR1 LGHNA and CDR2 YSLEER come from the germline V gene. In DNA, the CDR3 is TGCGCCAGCAGCCAAGGGACTAGCGGGAGGGGTGGTACGCAGTATTTT. It codes for CASSQGTSGRGGTQYF.

This clonotype has more than one count but fewer than ten. The chain is built from TRBV6-5 and TRBJ2-3; TRBD2 aligns across 8 bases. V gave up 5 bases and J gave up 6 bases; unmatched junction bases: 13. This CDR3 region has 16 residues. The V gene's germline CDR1 is MNHEY and CDR2 SVGAGI. The CDR3 region is CASSPRVAGPIDTQYF. The CDR3 nucleotides read TGTGCCAGCAGTCCCCGGGTAGCGGGGCCTATTGATACGCAGTATTTT.

In this sample, this clonotype turned up many times. This chain uses TRBV12-3 or TRBV12-4 with TRBJ1-5, with TRBD1 as a possible D gene (5 bases). This CDR3 has 15 amino acids. Trimming cost V 6 bases and J 2 bases, with 14 bases left between them. The CDR3 nucleotides are TGTGCCAGCAGCCCAGGGCTCAGGGGCAATCAGCCCCAGCATTTT. Translating gives CASSPGLRGNQPQHF.

Ten or more counts support this clonotype. This chain joins TRBV4-3 and TRBJ2-1, with D uncertain. The CDR3 loop spans 15 amino acids. V gave up 4 bases and J gave up 4 bases, with 14 bases separating them. Germline loops: CDR1 LGHNA, CDR2 YSLEER. This chain's CDR3 is CASSRVGEGYNEQFF. The CDR3 region has the DNA TGCGCCAGCAGCCGGGTTGGGGAAGGGTACAATGAGCAGTTCTTC.

Comments on this clonotype: This may arise from a read error, as a much more abundant clone is one base away. The chain couples TRBV5-1 to TRBJ2-1; 7 positions match TRBD1. Germline CDR1 SGHRS, CDR2 YFSETQ. Trimming at V came to 4 bases and at J to 10 bases, leaving 2 bases not matched to a gene. CDR3 length: 11 amino acids. The CDR3, as DNA: TGCGCCAGCAGCGAGGACAGGGAGCAGTTCTTC. The encoded protein is CASSEDREQFF.

This clonotype was counted only a few times. This chain uses TRBV2 with TRBJ1-1; possibly TRBD1 for D (5 bases). V lost 8 bases, J lost 10 bases, and 20 bases lay in between. The CDR3 length is 13 residues. Germline V gene lookup returns CDR1 SNHLY and CDR2 FYNNEI. The CDR3 loop reads CASFGTGTLGAFF. The CDR3 DNA reads as TGTGCCAGCTTCGGGACCGGTACACTTGGAGCTTTCTTT.

The V gene is TRBV12-3 or TRBV12-4, the J gene TRBJ1-3; D uncertain. Trimming left V 5 bases short and J 8 bases short, with 10 bases between. The CDR3 has 12 amino acids. CDR3 loop: CASSRDGDTIYF. The CDR3 DNA is TGTGCCAGCAGTAGAGATGGTGACACCATATATTTT.

The chain carries TRBV12-5 and TRBJ2-1; 12 bases are a match to TRBD2. Germline CDR1 and CDR2: LGHNT and FRNRAP. Germline trimming cut 6 bases from V and 7 bases from J; bases unmatched to any gene: 4. The CDR3 totals 14 residues. The CDR3 region is CASGTSGGPNEQFF. The CDR3 DNA follows: TGTGCTAGTGGGACTAGCGGGGGACCTAATGAGCAGTTCTTC.

This clonotype was observed many times. V usage is TRBV5-1 and J usage is TRBJ2-3; maybe TRBD1 (6 bases). V was pared by 3 bases and J by 2 bases, with 10 bases between. CDR1 and CDR2 (germline): SGHRS, YFSETQ. The CDR3 consists of 14 residues. The CDR3 sequence is CASSSGQSTDTQYF. Written as DNA, the CDR3 is TGCGCCAGCAGCTCCGGACAGTCCACAGATACGCAGTATTTT.

This clonotype occurred a few times. Sequence at one end of the junction differs from germline and may be a read error. V is TRBV7-2 and J is TRBJ2-5; 7 nucleotides line up with TRBD2. CDR3 length equals 15 residues. Germline V gene sequence: CDR1 SGHTA, CDR2 FQGNSA. The CDR3 DNA sequence: TGTGCCAGCAGCTGGGGACGGGGGGACCAAGAGGCCCAGTACTTC. Translation: CASSWGRGDQEAQYF.

This clonotype was seen at least ten times. This chain joins TRBV7-2 and TRBJ2-3; D ambiguous. Looked up from germline, CDR1 is SGHTA and CDR2 is FQGNSA. The CDR3 loop spans 14 amino acids. V gave up 7 bases and J gave up 0 bases, with 11 bases separating them. CDR3 DNA sequence: TGTGCCAGCACCGTACAGTCTAGCACAGATACGCAGTATTTT. It codes for CASTVQSSTDTQYF. The full variable domain, rest sourced from reference TRBV7-2 and TRBJ2-3, is GAGVSQSPSNKVTEKGKDVELRCDPISGHTALYWYRQSLGQGLEFLIYFQGNSAPDKSGLPSDRFSAERTGGSVSTLTIQRTQQEDSAVYLCASTVQSSTDTQYFGPGTRLTVL.

The chain combines TRBV5-6 with TRBJ2-1; possible D gene TRBD2, 6 bases. This CDR3 has 12 residues. The germline V gene has CDR1 SGHDT and CDR2 YYEEEE. Trimming took off 5 bases at V and 7 bases at J, with 10 bases between the two ends. The CDR3 reads CASRGGDNEQFF. The CDR3 DNA follows: TGTGCCAGCAGGGGGGGAGATAATGAGCAGTTCTTC.

The chain carries TRBV20-1 and TRBJ1-4; TRBD1 matches at 7 bases. V shed 7 bases and J 3 bases; nucleotides not matched to a gene: 5. From germline, CDR1 is DFQATT and CDR2 SNEGSKA (reference sequence). The length of the CDR3 is 13 residues. The CDR3 region has the DNA TGCAGTGTTAAGACAGGGCCTAATGAAAAACTGTTTTTT. Its translation: CSVKTGPNEKLFF.

This clonotype was detected a few times. This chain joins TRBV12-3 or TRBV12-4 and TRBJ2-3; TRBD2 matches at 9 bases. This CDR3 has 15 amino acids. J lost 2 bases, V lost 4 bases, and 4 bases had no gene match. CDR3 protein: CASSSASGDTDTQYF. CDR3 coding DNA: TGTGCCAGCAGTTCTGCTAGCGGGGACACAGATACGCAGTATTTT.

The chain has TRBV20-1 and TRBJ2-1; 11 nucleotides match TRBD1. Germline CDR1 reads DFQATT; CDR2 reads SNEGSKA (reference sequence). The CDR3 runs to 14 residues. The V segment lost 5 bases and the J segment 9 bases; nucleotides outside the gene matches: 9. This chain's CDR3 is CSAPGQGVLGEQFF. The DNA for the CDR3 is TGCAGTGCTCCGGGACAGGGGGTGCTTGGTGAGCAGTTCTTC.

There are a few counts of this clonotype. The chain joins TRBV6-6 to TRBJ1-5; D ambiguous. With 0 bases removed from V and 9 bases from J, the gap between germline ends came to 12 bases. Germline lookup yields CDR1 MNHNY and CDR2 SVGAGI (reference sequence). The CDR3 runs to 14 residues. CDR3 protein: CASSYSTGDGPQHF. DNA for the CDR3: TGTGCCAGCAGTTACTCTACGGGCGATGGGCCCCAGCATTTT.

This sequence joins TRBV6-2 or TRBV6-3 and TRBJ2-3; 9 bases align to TRBD2. Germline trimming cut 5 bases from V and 5 bases from J; bases unmatched to any gene: 14. From germline, CDR1 is MNHEY and CDR2 SVGEGT. The CDR3 sequence is 17 residues long. The CDR3 region is CASSDPRRGGPRDTQYF. The CDR3 DNA follows: TGTGCCAGCAGTGACCCGAGGCGGGGGGGCCCGAGAGATACGCAGTATTTT.

This clonotype was recorded a few times. The gene calls are TRBV12-3 or TRBV12-4 and TRBJ1-1, with D possibly TRBD1 on 6 matching bases. The CDR3 length is 14 residues. V lost 5 bases, J lost 5 bases, and 15 bases lay in between. The CDR3 region is CASSDRGGLTEAFF. The CDR3 DNA is TGTGCCAGCAGTGATCGGGGGGGGCTAACTGAAGCTTTCTTT.

This clonotype was found a few times. The rearrangement links TRBV20-1 to TRBJ2-6; 8 bases are a match to TRBD1. CDR1 is DFQATT and CDR2 is SNEGSKA in the germline V gene (reference sequence). The CDR3 runs 16 residues. J lost 2 bases, V lost 4 bases, and 7 bases had no gene match. The CDR3 bases are TGCAGTGCTATACAGGGGGGAGTAGCTGGGGCCAACGTCCTGACTTTC. This codes for CSAIQGGVAGANVLTF.

This clonotype was counted a few times. The CDR3 is CASSVGSYNSPLHF. The DNA for the CDR3 is TGTGCCAGCAGTGTAGGGAGCTACAATTCACCCCTCCACTTT. This chain links TRBV12-3 or TRBV12-4 with TRBJ1-6; D remains unclear. V was cut by 5 bases and J by 7 bases, with 12 bases left in between. The CDR3 runs to 14 residues.

The chain combines TRBV20-1 with TRBJ2-5, with 10 bases fitting TRBD2. The CDR3 runs 14 residues. The ends lost 5 bases at V and 11 bases at J; junction bases unmatched: 14. Germline V gene data show CDR1 as DFQATT and CDR2 as SNEGSKA (reference sequence). The CDR3 region has the DNA TGCAGTGCTTATCCGGGACTAGCGATCCATGAGCAGTACTTC. It translates to CSAYPGLAIHEQYF.

CDR3 coding DNA: TGTGCCAGCACCTCAGGGACAGGGGGGCTTGAAGCTTTCTTT. Translation gives CASTSGTGGLEAFF. The V gene is TRBV12-3 or TRBV12-4, the J gene TRBJ1-1; 11 bases are shared with TRBD1. The V segment lost 7 bases and the J segment 7 bases; nucleotides outside the gene matches: 8. The CDR3 runs to 14 residues.

The chain employs TRBV25-1 and TRBJ2-7; tentative D call: TRBD1 (5 bases). The CDR3 spans 14 residues. The V end was cut by 3 bases, the J end by 1 base, with 10 bases between. Germline V lookup: CDR1 MGHDK, CDR2 SYGVNS. The CDR3 bases are TGTGCCAGCAGTGACAGGGTGGGATCCTACGAGCAGTACTTC. It is translated as CASSDRVGSYEQYF.

This clonotype has more than one count but fewer than ten. The chain recombines TRBV4-3 with TRBJ2-2; no reliable D call. This CDR3 is 15 amino acids long. V was shortened by 4 bases and J by 6 bases, with 15 bases between the two germline ends. Germline CDR1 LGHNA, CDR2 YSLEER. The CDR3 protein is CASSRSRQDPGELFF. Here the CDR3 DNA reads TGCGCCAGCAGCCGCTCAAGACAAGATCCCGGGGAGCTGTTTTTT.

The V gene is TRBV9, the J gene TRBJ2-3; 8 bases are shared with TRBD1. The CDR3 loop spans 14 amino acids. Unmatched junction bases numbered 6, after V lost 4 bases and J lost 5 bases. Germline assignment: CDR1 SGDLS and CDR2 YYNGEE. Here the CDR3 DNA reads TGTGCCAGCAGCTTCCGGACAGGGAGAGATACGCAGTATTTT. Its translation: CASSFRTGRDTQYF.

The V gene is TRBV7-2, the J gene TRBJ1-1, with 7 bases fitting TRBD1. The length of the CDR3 is 17 residues. The germline gives CDR1 SGHTA, CDR2 FQGNSA. V lost 3 bases to trimming and J lost 3 bases; unmatched junction nucleotides: 13. As DNA, the CDR3 is TGTGCCAGCAGCTTCGCTGCACAGGGGTTGGCGGACACTGAAGCTTTCTTT. It encodes CASSFAAQGLADTEAFF.

Note on this clonotype: This may be a read error: a much more frequent sequence differs by one nucleotide. The chain carries TRBV20-1 and TRBJ2-1; D is perhaps TRBD2 (7 bases). The length of the CDR3 is 15 residues. Germline loops: CDR1 DFQATT, CDR2 SNEGSKA (reference sequence). The ends were cut back, 6 bases at V and 3 bases at J, with 18 bases in the middle. This CDR3 is CSAGLGGAIYNEQFF. CDR3 nucleotides: TGCAGTGCCGGGCTTGGGGGGGCGATCTACAATGAGCAGTTCTTC.

This clonotype occurred a few times. The CDR3 reads CASHRGLAETQYF. DNA for the CDR3: TGTGCCAGCCACAGGGGACTAGCAGAGACCCAGTACTTC. The gene calls are TRBV3-1 and TRBJ2-5, with 9 bases aligning to TRBD2. J gave up 4 bases and V 8 bases, and 5 bases lay outside the gene matches. CDR1 and CDR2 from the germline V gene are LGHDT and YNNKEL (reference sequence). This CDR3 has 13 amino acids.

In this sample, this clonotype turned up a few times. This chain joins TRBV5-1 and TRBJ2-3; D tentatively fits TRBD1 or TRBD2 (5 bases each). Germline V gives CDR1 SGHRS, CDR2 YFSETQ. V was clipped by 2 bases and J by 6 bases, with 19 bases between them. CDR3 length: 16 amino acids. CDR3 loop: CASSFNPGPQRDTQYF. The DNA for the CDR3 is TGCGCCAGCAGCTTCAATCCGGGACCCCAACGCGATACGCAGTATTTT.